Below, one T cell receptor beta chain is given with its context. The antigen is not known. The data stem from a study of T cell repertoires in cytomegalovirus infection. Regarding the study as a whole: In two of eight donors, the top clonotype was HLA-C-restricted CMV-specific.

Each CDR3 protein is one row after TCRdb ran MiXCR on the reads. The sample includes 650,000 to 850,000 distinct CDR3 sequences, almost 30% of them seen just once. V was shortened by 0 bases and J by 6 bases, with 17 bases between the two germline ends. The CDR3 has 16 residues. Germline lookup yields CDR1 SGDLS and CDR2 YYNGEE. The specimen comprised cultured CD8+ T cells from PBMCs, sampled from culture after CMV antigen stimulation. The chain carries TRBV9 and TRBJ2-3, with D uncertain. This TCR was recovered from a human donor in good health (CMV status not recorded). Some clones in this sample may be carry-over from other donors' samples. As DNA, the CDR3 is TGTGCCAGCAGCGTAGCGGGTATCTCAGTGGTGGATACGCAGTATTTT. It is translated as CASSVAGISVVDTQYF. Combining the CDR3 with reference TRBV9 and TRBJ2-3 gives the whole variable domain DSGVTQTPKHLITATGQRVTLRCSPRSGDLSVYWYQQSLDQGLQFLIQYYNGEERAKGNILERFSAQQFPDLHSELNLSSLELGDSALYFCASSVAGISVVDTQYFGPGTRLTVL.